This T cell receptor (beta chain) was identified in a study of blood T cell repertoires in COVID-19. About the research overall: PBMCs, B-cell-depleted T cells, or T cells were the source of the cDNA or gDNA that made up the material.

The CDR3 totals 13 residues. The ends were cut back, 2 bases at V and 10 bases at J, with 9 bases in the middle. Per the germline V gene, CDR1 is WNHNN and CDR2 is SYGVQD (reference sequence). Participants' own reports of clinical history determined their cohort assignment. Sequencing was performed with immunoSEQ multiplex PCR; in TCRdb, only in-frame clones are kept and a portion is missing. The sample shows approximately 180,000 clones, around 76% of them seen only once. V and J are TRBV10-1 and TRBJ1-6, with a tentative D call TRBD1 (5 bases). This TCR was sampled from a woman in her fifties or sixties with acute COVID-19. Sequencing input: PBMCs or T cells enriched from blood (not recorded which). The CDR3: CASSERGGSPLHF. In DNA form, the CDR3 reads TGCGCCAGCAGTGAGAGGGGTGGGTCACCCCTCCACTTT.